This record looks at one T cell receptor beta chain sequence and its context. The antigen remains undetermined. The record originates from a study of blood T cells in healthy people across ages. With V trimmed by 6 bases and J by 3 bases, 13 bases remained unmatched. This CDR3 comprises 17 residues. Using a J-beta primer mix together with a sample-barcoded 5' primer, a second PCR was run for roughly 7 to 11 cycles. In TCRdb, the 5' RACE reads were re-called with MiXCR into one record per CDR3 protein. The repertoire holds more than 800,000 distinct CDR3 sequences, with 25% to 30% as singletons. Study outcomes and limitations: Observed TCR beta diversity showed a strong correlation with the percentage of naive T cells as measured by flow cytometry. The study could not conclusively compare naive and antigen-experienced cells, given its unsorted PBMCs.

This clonotype originated in a woman of 80 years or more in good health. This sequence joins TRBV12-3 or TRBV12-4 and TRBJ1-2; 10 positions match TRBD1. The sequencing input was blood. CDR3 DNA sequence: TGTGCCAGCAGGGAGGGGACAGGGGTTGGGGCGGACTATGGCTACACCTTC. Translating gives CASREGTGVGADYGYTF.